The sequence of this T cell receptor beta chain was determined in a study of shared clonotypes between healthy human individuals. In the study overall: Researchers drew samples from a couple of women and three men aged 18 to 49.

It was 300 ng DNA, 25,000 to 35,000 T cell genomes, that went into each replicate PCR of unsorted PBMC. Libraries were prepared by immunoSEQ multiplex PCR; TCRdb keeps only in-frame clonotypes and omits some of them. The sample holds roughly 490,000 clones, around 80% seen once. The V end lost 1 base, the J end lost 8 bases, and 14 bases lay between the germline ends. The CDR3 is made up of 14 amino acids. Germline CDR1 reads LGHNA; CDR2 reads YNFKEQ. The TCR comes from a woman aged 40 to 50 in good health. Some clones in this sample may be carry-over from other donors' samples. Sequencing was carried out using PBMCs. The chain has TRBV4-2 and TRBJ1-2; no clear D gene. CDR3 DNA sequence: TGTGCCAGCAGCCAAGCTCGCGTGTTAGGAGGCTACACCTTC. Translated: CASSQARVLGGYTF.